The 32 T cell receptor beta chains below all came from one sample that was sequenced in a study of blood T cell repertoires in COVID-19. Generated by immunoSEQ multiplex PCR, the TCRdb table keeps only in-frame clones and is missing some. The sample lists 65,000 to 90,000 clones; 83% were seen once. Input material: peripheral blood. These receptors were taken from an elderly woman with acute or convalescent COVID-19.

This clone has just one count. The V gene is TRBV5-1, the J gene TRBJ1-1, with D perhaps matching TRBD1 (5 bases). The CDR3 runs to 14 residues. Germline CDR1 reads SGHRS; CDR2 reads YFSETQ. V shed 3 bases and J shed 1 base, with 10 bases lying between them. The CDR3 DNA reads TGCGCCAGCAGCTCACAGGTTTCGAACACTGAAGCTTTCTTT. Protein sequence: CASSSQVSNTEAFF.

This rearrangement joins TRBV5-6 to TRBJ2-3, with TRBD2 matching 7 bases. CDR3 length: 18 amino acids. The V and J ends lost 0 bases and 1 base, in that order; junction bases with no gene match: 11. The germline CDR1 and CDR2 sequences are SGHDT and YYEEEE. The CDR3 protein is CASSLVRQLGRGTDTQYF. The CDR3 bases are TGTGCCAGCAGCTTGGTTCGGCAGTTGGGGAGGGGCACAGATACGCAGTATTTT. Looking up the rest from reference TRBV5-6 and TRBJ2-3 gives the full variable domain: DAGVTQSPTHLIKTRGQQVTLRCSPKSGHDTVSWYQQALGQGPQFIFQYYEEEERQRGNFPDRFSGHQFPNYSSELNVNALLLGDSALYLCASSLVRQLGRGTDTQYFGPGTRLTVL.

V and J are TRBV7-2 and TRBJ2-1; TRBD2 might be the D (5 bases). This CDR3 comprises 13 residues. V was trimmed by 7 bases and J by 5 bases, leaving 12 bases between them. The germline V gene has CDR1 SGHTA and CDR2 FQGNSA. The CDR3 sequence: CASNELGNNEQFF. CDR3 in DNA: TGTGCCAGCAACGAACTAGGGAACAATGAGCAGTTCTTC.

The chain employs TRBV19 and TRBJ1-1, with 8 bases lining up with TRBD1. The CDR3 is made up of 16 amino acids. The V gene's germline CDR1 is LNHDA and CDR2 SQIVND (reference sequence). The J segment lost 4 bases and the V segment lost 6 bases, leaving 13 bases of the junction unmatched. The CDR3, as DNA: TGTGCCAGTAGCCTCTCCAAAGGACAGGGCTCCACTGAAGCTTTCTTT. This sequence encodes CASSLSKGQGSTEAFF. Full variable domain (outside the CDR3, taken from reference TRBV19 and TRBJ1-1): DGGITQSPKYLFRKEGQNVTLSCEQNLNHDAMYWYRQDPGQGLRLIYYSQIVNDFQKGDIAEGYSVSREKKESFPLTVTSAQKNPTAFYLCASSLSKGQGSTEAFFGQGTRLTVV.

The chain is built from TRBV29-1 and TRBJ1-2, with 8 positions matching TRBD1. Germline trimming cut 3 bases from V and 2 bases from J; bases unmatched to any gene: 2. This CDR3 has 13 residues. The germline gives CDR1 SQVTM, CDR2 ANQGSEA. CDR3 nucleotides: TGCAGCGTTGACCAGGGGGCGAACTATGGCTACACCTTC. The encoded protein is CSVDQGANYGYTF.

This CDR3 is CASSLGQGGDTQYF. CDR3 DNA: TGCGCCAGCAGCTTGGGACAGGGAGGAGATACGCAGTATTTT. The chain combines TRBV5-1 with TRBJ2-3; D perhaps matches TRBD1 (7 bases). The CDR3 consists of 14 residues. Germline V gives CDR1 SGHRS, CDR2 YFSETQ. The V end was cut by 0 bases, the J end by 5 bases, with 10 bases between.

Here the CDR3 reads CATSEDSYNEQFF. The CDR3 nucleotides read TGTGCCACCAGTGAGGACAGCTACAATGAGCAGTTCTTC. V gene TRBV24-1 combines with J gene TRBJ2-1; weak D call: TRBD1 (6 bases). CDR3 length: 13 residues. The germline V and J ends were trimmed by 4 bases and 3 bases, with 6 bases remaining between them. Germline loops: CDR1 KGHDR, CDR2 SFDVKD.

The chain joins TRBV5-1 to TRBJ1-2; 9 bases are shared with TRBD1. Germline V gives CDR1 SGHRS, CDR2 YFSETQ. Trimming at V came to 4 bases and at J to 2 bases, leaving 3 bases not matched to a gene. This CDR3 region has 14 residues. The CDR3: CASSHGTGNYGYTF. In DNA form, the CDR3 reads TGCGCCAGCAGCCACGGGACAGGGAACTATGGCTACACCTTC. Supplemented by reference TRBV5-1 and TRBJ1-2, the full variable domain reads KAGVTQTPRYLIKTRGQQVTLSCSPISGHRSVSWYQQTPGQGLQFLFEYFSETQRNKGNFPGRFSGRQFSNSRSEMNVSTLELGDSALYLCASSHGTGNYGYTFGSGTRLTVV.

CDR3 nucleotide sequence: TGTGCCAGCTCACCCGCCCCACTAGGGACCCAGTACTTC. This translates into CASSPAPLGTQYF. J is TRBJ2-5 and V is TRBV18, with a possible D match to TRBD2 (5 bases). Between the trimmed V and J ends, which lost 3 bases and 7 bases, there was a span of 12 bases. The CDR3 is 13 amino acids. Germline loops: CDR1 KGHSH, CDR2 LQKENI.

In this sample, this clone turned up a few times. CDR3 sequence reads: CASRLTGANTEAFF. The CDR3 coding sequence is TGTGCCAGCAGGTTGACAGGGGCGAACACTGAAGCTTTCTTT. The gene calls are TRBV6-5 and TRBJ1-1, with 8 bases aligning to TRBD1. Germline assignment: CDR1 MNHEY and CDR2 SVGAGI. The CDR3 totals 14 residues. V dropped 6 bases and J dropped 1; count of bases not matched to a gene: 4.

The chain uses TRBV7-6 and TRBJ1-2; D is uncertain. Germline V gene lookup returns CDR1 SGHVS and CDR2 FNYEAQ. The CDR3 covers 12 residues. V lost 4 bases, J lost 5 bases, and 8 bases lay in between. The CDR3 DNA reads as TGTGCCAGCAGCTCAGGCCGGTATGGCTACACCTTC. Translated: CASSSGRYGYTF.

CDR3 protein: CASSPTENTEAFF. The CDR3 nucleotides read TGTGCCAGCAGCCCCACAGAGAACACTGAAGCTTTCTTT. V usage is TRBV12-3 or TRBV12-4 and J usage is TRBJ1-1; no clear D. V lost 6 bases to trimming and J lost 1 base, with 9 bases between them. This CDR3 spans 13 amino acids.

V usage is TRBV18 and J usage is TRBJ2-3; D uncertain. V was trimmed by 5 bases and J by 0 bases, leaving 6 bases between them. Per germline, CDR1 KGHSH and CDR2 LQKENI. This CDR3 region has 13 residues. The CDR3 loop reads CASSGPSTDTQYF. The CDR3 coding sequence is TGTGCCAGCTCAGGGCCTAGCACAGATACGCAGTATTTT. Supplemented by reference TRBV18 and TRBJ2-3, the full variable domain reads NAGVMQNPRHLVRRRGQEARLRCSPMKGHSHVYWYRQLPEEGLKFMVYLQKENIIDESGMPKERFSAEFPKEGPSILRIQQVVRGDSAAYFCASSGPSTDTQYFGPGTRLTVL.

This clone was detected only once. J is TRBJ2-5 and V is TRBV7-2, with TRBD1 matching over 7 bases. Germline V gives CDR1 SGHTA, CDR2 FQGNSA. Trimming at V came to 5 bases and at J to 2 bases, leaving 5 bases not matched to a gene. The length of the CDR3 is 14 residues. The CDR3 here is CASSARTGQETQYF. Written as DNA, the CDR3 is TGTGCCAGCAGCGCCCGGACAGGACAAGAGACCCAGTACTTC.

The chain couples TRBV12-2 to TRBJ2-1; TRBD2 is the table's D call, not checked against the DNA. TRBV12-2 represents a pseudogene. This CDR3 comprises 16 residues. The CDR3 sequence is CASRLVGLAGGHEQFF. Written as DNA, the CDR3 is TGTGCAAGTCGCTTAGTGGGACTAGCGGGAGGCCATGAGCAGTTCTTC.

On this clone: No conserved phenylalanine or tryptophan ends this CDR3, so it is likely a read error. Because the CDR3's place on the DNA is in doubt, the DNA is left out and the CDR3 is given as listed by TCRdb. This chain connects TRBV6-4 to TRBJ2-7; TRBD2 was called by the table and not checked on the DNA. Inclusive of both ends, the CDR3 amounts to 11 amino acids. CDR1 is MRHNA and CDR2 is SNTAGT in the germline V gene. CDR3 protein: CASPTQRWGGA.

The genes are TRBV10-1 and TRBJ2-5, with TRBD1 matching 8 bases. Germline V gene data show CDR1 as WNHNN and CDR2 as SYGVQD (reference sequence). CDR3 length: 14 residues. Germline trimming cut 6 bases from V and 4 bases from J; bases unmatched to any gene: 7. Here the CDR3 reads CASSSDRETETQYF. The CDR3 coding sequence is TGCGCCAGCAGCTCGGACAGGGAGACAGAGACCCAGTACTTC.

This sequence joins TRBV3-1 (or the pseudogene TRBV3-2) and TRBJ2-1, with TRBD2 identical over 14 bases. This CDR3 region has 18 residues. Germline CDR1 LGHDT, CDR2 YNNKEL (reference sequence). The V and J ends lost 0 bases and 4 bases, in that order; junction bases with no gene match: 5. CDR3 DNA sequence: TGTGCCAGCAGCCAAGAGGGGACTAGCGGGAGTCTTTACAATGAGCAGTTCTTC. Protein: CASSQEGTSGSLYNEQFF.

This clone is deemed medium-sized. This chain connects TRBV13 to TRBJ1-2; D might be TRBD1 (6 bases). The germline gives CDR1 PRHDT, CDR2 FYEKMQ (reference sequence). CDR3 length equals 16 residues. V gave up 1 base and J gave up 7 bases, with 19 bases separating them. CDR3 protein: CASSLEGGPANGGYTF. CDR3 in DNA: TGTGCCAGCAGCTTAGAGGGGGGGCCGGCCAACGGTGGCTACACCTTC.

The chain carries TRBV3-1 (or the pseudogene TRBV3-2) and TRBJ1-2; possibly TRBD1 for D (5 bases). The CDR3 length is 14 residues. The germline V gene has CDR1 LGHDT and CDR2 YNNKEL (reference sequence). The germline V and J ends were trimmed by 4 bases and 0 bases, with 9 bases remaining between them. CDR3 sequence reads: CASSLAGPNYGYTF. CDR3 DNA: TGTGCCAGCAGCCTCGCGGGACCTAACTATGGCTACACCTTC.

The sample holds a few counts of this clone. The chain uses TRBV28 and TRBJ1-1; 8 bases match TRBD1. This CDR3 region has 13 residues. The trim removed 5 bases at V and 4 bases at J, leaving 3 bases unmatched. Germline V gene data show CDR1 as MDHEN and CDR2 as SYDVKM. In DNA form, the CDR3 reads TGTGCCAGCAGTCTAACAGGGGGCACTGAAGCTTTCTTT. Translation gives CASSLTGGTEAFF.

CDR3 coding DNA: TGTGCCAGCAGCCACAGGTGGGCCGGGGAGCTGTTTTTT. It specifies CASSHRWAGELFF. The chain recombines TRBV3-1 (or the pseudogene TRBV3-2) with TRBJ2-2; no clear D gene. CDR3 length equals 13 residues. V gave up 3 bases and J gave up 6 bases, with 8 bases separating them. Germline CDR1 and CDR2: LGHDT and YNNKEL (reference sequence).

The V call is TRBV6-4, the J call TRBJ2-5; D may be TRBD1 (6 bases). V shed 4 bases and J shed 1 base, with 19 bases lying between them. CDR3 length: 17 amino acids. CDR1 and CDR2 (germline): MRHNA, SNTAGT. The CDR3 spells CASSGGNRQGRQETQYF. Here the CDR3 DNA reads TGTGCCAGCAGTGGGGGGAACCGGCAGGGGCGCCAAGAGACCCAGTACTTC.

DNA of the CDR3: TGTGCCAGCAGCCAAGTTGGGGGGTCTGGGGCCAACGTCCTGACTTTC. Translated: CASSQVGGSGANVLTF. The chain has TRBV14 and TRBJ2-6, with D maybe TRBD2 (6 bases). Germline V gene sequence: CDR1 SGHDN, CDR2 FVKESK. This CDR3 spans 16 amino acids. With 1 base removed from V and 1 base from J, the gap between germline ends came to 8 bases. Variable domain in full (rest from reference TRBV14 and TRBJ2-6): EAGVTQFPSHSVIEKGQTVTLRCDPISGHDNLYWYRRVMGKEIKFLLHFVKESKQDESGMPNNRFLAERTGGTYSTLKVQPAELEDSGVYFCASSQVGGSGANVLTFGAGSRLTVL.

The rearrangement joins TRBV18 to TRBJ1-6; D not certain. This CDR3 has 13 amino acids. Germline assignment: CDR1 KGHSH and CDR2 LQKENI. Trimming removed 3 bases from V and 11 bases from J, with 11 bases in between. Written as DNA, the CDR3 is TGTGCCAGCTCACCGGTGGAACAGCCACCCCTCCACTTT. Its protein is CASSPVEQPPLHF.

The chain uses TRBV7-6 and TRBJ2-2; TRBD1 agrees at 8 bases. Germline V gives CDR1 SGHVS, CDR2 FNYEAQ. The junction had 6 bases not matched to a gene; V was cut back by 5 bases and J by 1 base. The CDR3 is made up of 16 amino acids. The CDR3 protein is CASSLQGVENTGELFF. CDR3 sequence (DNA): TGTGCCAGCAGCCTACAGGGGGTTGAGAACACCGGGGAGCTGTTTTTT.

V and J are TRBV18 and TRBJ2-5; 10 bases match TRBD2. Germline V gene sequence: CDR1 KGHSH, CDR2 LQKENI. The junction had 14 bases not matched to a gene; V was cut back by 3 bases and J by 4 bases. This CDR3 spans 18 amino acids. In DNA form, the CDR3 reads TGTGCCAGCTCACCTGGAGTAATAGCGGGAGGTACCGGAGAGACCCAGTACTTC. Protein product: CASSPGVIAGGTGETQYF. The full variable domain, completed using reference TRBV18 and TRBJ2-5, is NAGVMQNPRHLVRRRGQEARLRCSPMKGHSHVYWYRQLPEEGLKFMVYLQKENIIDESGMPKERFSAEFPKEGPSILRIQQVVRGDSAAYFCASSPGVIAGGTGETQYFGPGTRLLVL.

V gene TRBV5-6 combines with J gene TRBJ2-3; possibly TRBD2 for D (6 bases). Trimming shortened V by 3 bases and J by 2 bases, and 10 bases separated the two germline ends. Per germline, CDR1 SGHDT and CDR2 YYEEEE. The CDR3 is 14 amino acids. CDR3 loop: CASSWRDATDTQYF. CDR3 coding DNA: TGTGCCAGCAGCTGGCGGGACGCCACAGATACGCAGTATTTT.

The J gene is TRBJ1-4, the V gene TRBV28; TRBD1 is a possible D gene (5 bases). Germline CDR1 reads MDHEN; CDR2 reads SYDVKM. The germline V and J ends were trimmed by 7 bases and 5 bases, with 17 bases remaining between them. The CDR3 is 15 residues long. The CDR3 sequence is CASIPAGRGNEKLFF. CDR3 DNA sequence: TGTGCCAGCATCCCAGCGGGGAGGGGCAATGAAAAACTGTTTTTT.

This clone is a singleton in its sample. This chain joins TRBV6-6 and TRBJ2-2, with 7 positions matching TRBD2. The germline V gene has CDR1 MNHNY and CDR2 SVGAGI (reference sequence). After removal of 7 bases from V and 6 bases from J, the junction contained 11 bases not matched to a gene. The CDR3 spans 15 residues. CDR3 residues: CASTHPTSKAGELFF. The CDR3 bases are TGTGCCAGCACCCACCCGACTAGCAAGGCCGGGGAGCTGTTTTTT.

The chain recombines TRBV30 with TRBJ2-5; 11 bases are a match to TRBD1. The CDR3 covers 14 residues. Germline lookup yields CDR1 GTSNPN and CDR2 SVGIG (reference sequence). V gave up 2 bases and J gave up 5 bases; unmatched junction bases: 4. This chain's CDR3 is CAWSRTGGLETQYF. Here the CDR3 DNA reads TGTGCCTGGAGTCGGACAGGGGGCTTGGAGACCCAGTACTTC.

The rearrangement links TRBV29-1 to TRBJ2-7; TRBD2 matches 9 bases. This CDR3 spans 14 amino acids. CDR1 is SQVTM, CDR2 ANQGSEA, per germline. Trimming cost V 1 base and J 5 bases; bases outside gene matches: 6. The CDR3 spells CSVEVSGRGDEQYF. The CDR3 bases are TGCAGCGTTGAAGTTAGCGGGAGAGGTGACGAGCAGTACTTC.